The clone carrying this T cell receptor (beta chain) has a count of ten or more. The antigen remains unidentified. V shed 1 base and J 4 bases; nucleotides not matched to a gene: 9. This CDR3 spans 17 amino acids. Germline CDR1 is MGHRA and CDR2 is YSYEKL. These data belong to a study of CD8 T cells in ankylosing spondylitis. Study-wide findings and caveats: Disease-linked clones reportedly showed significant enrichment in matched ankylosing spondylitis synovial fluid. Blood of patients with ankylosing spondylitis appeared to be characterized by a TCR beta motif of several highly homologous variants.

Researchers built TCR beta libraries using quantitative 5'-RACE with molecular barcodes. TCRdb fed the 5' RACE reads into MiXCR, producing one record per CDR3 protein. This sample has approximately 220,000 distinct CDR3 sequences; roughly 24% occur once, and the top ten carry about 7%. The genes are TRBV4-1 and TRBJ2-5; 10 positions agree with TRBD2. The receptor was derived from a male donor with ankylosing spondylitis or in good health (not recorded which). Input material: blood, either unsorted or a sorted T cell fraction (not recorded which). CDR3 bases: TGCGCCAGCAGCCAAGTTGCTAGCGGGAGTAGGTTAGAGACCCAGTACTTC. Residues: CASSQVASGSRLETQYF.